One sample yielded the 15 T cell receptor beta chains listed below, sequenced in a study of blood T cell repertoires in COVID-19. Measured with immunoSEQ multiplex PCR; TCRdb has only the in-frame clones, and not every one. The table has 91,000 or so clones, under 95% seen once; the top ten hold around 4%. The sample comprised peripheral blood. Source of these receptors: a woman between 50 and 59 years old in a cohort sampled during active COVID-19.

The CDR3 nucleotides are TGTGCCAGCAGCCCGGCCGGGGGTTCCTACGAGCAGTACTTC. Translated, it gives CASSPAGGSYEQYF. The rearrangement joins TRBV5-4 to TRBJ2-7; D might be TRBD2 (6 bases). V was pared by 4 bases and J by 1 base, with 12 bases between. The CDR3 runs to 14 residues. Germline-derived CDR1 and CDR2 are SGHNT and YYREEE (reference sequence).

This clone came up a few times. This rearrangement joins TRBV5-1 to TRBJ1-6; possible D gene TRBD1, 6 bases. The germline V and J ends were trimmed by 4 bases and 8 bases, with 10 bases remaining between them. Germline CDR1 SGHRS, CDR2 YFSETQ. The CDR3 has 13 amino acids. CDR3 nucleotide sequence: TGCGCCAGCAGCCCGGACAGTGATTCACCCCTCCACTTT. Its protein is CASSPDSDSPLHF. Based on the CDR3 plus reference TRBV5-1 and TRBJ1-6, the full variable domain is KAGVTQTPRYLIKTRGQQVTLSCSPISGHRSVSWYQQTPGQGLQFLFEYFSETQRNKGNFPGRFSGRQFSNSRSEMNVSTLELGDSALYLCASSPDSDSPLHFGNGTRLTVT.

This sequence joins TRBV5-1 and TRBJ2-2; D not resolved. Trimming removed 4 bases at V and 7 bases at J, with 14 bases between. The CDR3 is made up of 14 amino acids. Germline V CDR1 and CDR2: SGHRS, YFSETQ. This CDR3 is CASSLTPGNGELFF. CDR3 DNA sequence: TGCGCCAGCAGCCTAACTCCTGGTAACGGGGAGCTGTTTTTT. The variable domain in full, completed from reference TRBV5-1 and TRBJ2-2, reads KAGVTQTPRYLIKTRGQQVTLSCSPISGHRSVSWYQQTPGQGLQFLFEYFSETQRNKGNFPGRFSGRQFSNSRSEMNVSTLELGDSALYLCASSLTPGNGELFFGEGSRLTVL.

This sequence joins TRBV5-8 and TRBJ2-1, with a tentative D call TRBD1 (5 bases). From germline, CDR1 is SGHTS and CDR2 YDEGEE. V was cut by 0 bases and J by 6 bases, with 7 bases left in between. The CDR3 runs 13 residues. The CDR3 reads CASSLGTSNEQFF. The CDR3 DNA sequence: TGTGCCAGCAGCTTGGGGACAAGCAATGAGCAGTTCTTC.

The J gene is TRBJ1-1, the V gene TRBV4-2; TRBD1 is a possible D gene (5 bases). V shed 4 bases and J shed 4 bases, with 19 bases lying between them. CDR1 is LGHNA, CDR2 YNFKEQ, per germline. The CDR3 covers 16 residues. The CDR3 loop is CASSPQKGQFPTEAFF. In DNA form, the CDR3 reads TGTGCCAGCAGCCCCCAAAAGGGGCAGTTTCCCACTGAAGCTTTCTTT.

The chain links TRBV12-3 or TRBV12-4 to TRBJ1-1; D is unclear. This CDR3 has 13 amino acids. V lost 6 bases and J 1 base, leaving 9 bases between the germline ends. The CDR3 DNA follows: TGTGCCAGCAGCCCCCCTTGGAACACTGAAGCTTTCTTT. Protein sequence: CASSPPWNTEAFF.

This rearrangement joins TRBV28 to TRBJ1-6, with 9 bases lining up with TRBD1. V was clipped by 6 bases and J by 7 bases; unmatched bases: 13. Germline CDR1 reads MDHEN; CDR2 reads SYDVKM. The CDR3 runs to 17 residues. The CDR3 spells CASRTFDADRGNSPLHF. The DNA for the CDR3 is TGTGCCAGCAGGACTTTTGACGCGGACAGGGGAAATTCACCCCTCCACTTT.

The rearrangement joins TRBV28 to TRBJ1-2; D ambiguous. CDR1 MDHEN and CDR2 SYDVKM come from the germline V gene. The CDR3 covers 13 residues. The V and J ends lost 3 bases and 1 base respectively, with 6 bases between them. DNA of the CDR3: TGTGCCAGCAGTTTTTCCGGTAACTATGGCTACACCTTC. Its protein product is CASSFSGNYGYTF.

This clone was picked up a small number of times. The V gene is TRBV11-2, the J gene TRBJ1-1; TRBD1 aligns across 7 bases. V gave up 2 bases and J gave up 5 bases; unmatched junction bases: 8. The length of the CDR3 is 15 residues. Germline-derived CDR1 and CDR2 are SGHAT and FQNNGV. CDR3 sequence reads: CASSLIGPGGTEAFF. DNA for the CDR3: TGTGCCAGCAGCTTAATCGGCCCAGGGGGTACTGAAGCTTTCTTT.

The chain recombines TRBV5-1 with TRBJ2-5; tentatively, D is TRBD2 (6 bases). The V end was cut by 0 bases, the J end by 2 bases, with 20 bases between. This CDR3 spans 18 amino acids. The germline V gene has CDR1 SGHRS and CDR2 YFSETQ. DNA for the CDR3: TGCGCCAGCAGCTTGGGGGCTTTCGGGGCGGGGAAACAAGAGACCCAGTACTTC. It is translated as CASSLGAFGAGKQETQYF.

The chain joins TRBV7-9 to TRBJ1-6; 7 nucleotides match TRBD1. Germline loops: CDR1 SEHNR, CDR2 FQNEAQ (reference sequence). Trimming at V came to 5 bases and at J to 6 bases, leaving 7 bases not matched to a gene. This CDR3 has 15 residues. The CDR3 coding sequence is TGTGCCAGCAGCCTAGAGACAGGGAGTAATTCACCCCTCCACTTT. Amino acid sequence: CASSLETGSNSPLHF.

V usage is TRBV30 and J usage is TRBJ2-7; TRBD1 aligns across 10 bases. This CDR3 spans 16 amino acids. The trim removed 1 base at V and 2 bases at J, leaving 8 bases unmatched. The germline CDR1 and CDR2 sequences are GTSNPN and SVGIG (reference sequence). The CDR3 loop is CAWSAPVGTGAYEQYF. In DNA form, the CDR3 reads TGTGCCTGGAGTGCTCCCGTAGGGACAGGGGCCTACGAGCAGTACTTC.

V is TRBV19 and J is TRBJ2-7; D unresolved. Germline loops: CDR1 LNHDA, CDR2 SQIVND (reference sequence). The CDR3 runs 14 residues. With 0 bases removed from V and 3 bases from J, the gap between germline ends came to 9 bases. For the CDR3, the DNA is TGTGCCAGTAGTATAGATTACAGCCACTACGAGCAGTACTTC. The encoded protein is CASSIDYSHYEQYF.

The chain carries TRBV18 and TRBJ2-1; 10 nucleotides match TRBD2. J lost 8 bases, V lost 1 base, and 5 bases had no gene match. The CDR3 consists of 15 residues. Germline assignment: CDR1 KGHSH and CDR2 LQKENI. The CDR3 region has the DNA TGTGCCAGCTCACCACAAAGCGGGGGGGCGGATGAGCAGTTCTTC. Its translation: CASSPQSGGADEQFF.

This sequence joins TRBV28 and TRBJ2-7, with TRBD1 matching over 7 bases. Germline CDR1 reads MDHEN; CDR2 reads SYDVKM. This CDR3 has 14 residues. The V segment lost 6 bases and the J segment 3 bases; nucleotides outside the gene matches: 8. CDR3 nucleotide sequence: TGTGCCAGCAGGTCCGGGACAGCTAACTACGAGCAGTACTTC. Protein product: CASRSGTANYEQYF.